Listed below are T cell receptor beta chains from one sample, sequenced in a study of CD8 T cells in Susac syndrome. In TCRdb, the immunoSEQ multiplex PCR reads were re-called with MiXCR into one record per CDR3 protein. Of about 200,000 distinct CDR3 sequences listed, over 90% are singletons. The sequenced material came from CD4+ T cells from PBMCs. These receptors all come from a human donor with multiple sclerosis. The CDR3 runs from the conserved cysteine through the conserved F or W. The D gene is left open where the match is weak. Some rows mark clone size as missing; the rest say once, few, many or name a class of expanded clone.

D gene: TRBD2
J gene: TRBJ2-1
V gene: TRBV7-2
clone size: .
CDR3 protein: CASSLTSGGAVDNEQFF
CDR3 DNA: TGTGCCAGCAGCTTGACTAGCGGGGGGGCTGTTGACAATGAGCAGTTCTTC

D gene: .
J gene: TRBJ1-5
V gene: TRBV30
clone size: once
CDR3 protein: CAWSLVEDQPQHF
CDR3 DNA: TGTGCCTGGAGTTTGGTGGAGGATCAGCCCCAGCATTTT

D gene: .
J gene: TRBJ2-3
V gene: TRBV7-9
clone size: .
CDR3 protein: CASISSSTDTQYF
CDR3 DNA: TGTGCCAGCATCTCATCTAGCACAGATACGCAGTATTTT

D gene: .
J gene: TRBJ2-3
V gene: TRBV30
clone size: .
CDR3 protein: CAWSPATDTQYF
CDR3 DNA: TGTGCCTGGAGTCCAGCGACAGATACGCAGTATTTT

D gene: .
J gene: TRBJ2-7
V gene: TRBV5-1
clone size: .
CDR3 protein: CASSLRGSEQYF
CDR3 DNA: TGCGCCAGCAGCCTCAGGGGATCCGAGCAGTACTTC

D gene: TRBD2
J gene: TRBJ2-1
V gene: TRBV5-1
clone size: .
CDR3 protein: CASSFDGGAYNEQFF
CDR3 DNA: TGCGCCAGCAGCTTTGACGGGGGGGCCTACAATGAGCAGTTCTTC

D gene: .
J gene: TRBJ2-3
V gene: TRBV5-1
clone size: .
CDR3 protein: CASSPGVASSTDTQYF
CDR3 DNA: TGCGCCAGCAGCCCCGGGGTAGCCTCTAGCACAGATACGCAGTATTTT

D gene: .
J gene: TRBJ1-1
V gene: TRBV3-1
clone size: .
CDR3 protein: CASSPRQVGTEAFF
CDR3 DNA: TGTGCCAGCAGCCCTCGACAAGTCGGCACTGAAGCTTTCTTT

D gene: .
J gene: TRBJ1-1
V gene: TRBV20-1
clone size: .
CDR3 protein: CSARGPQVNTEAFF
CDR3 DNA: TGCAGTGCTAGAGGACCACAGGTGAACACTGAAGCTTTCTTT

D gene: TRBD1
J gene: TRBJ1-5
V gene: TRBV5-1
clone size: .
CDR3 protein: CASSPDRGEQPQHF
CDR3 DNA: TGCGCCAGCAGCCCGGACAGGGGAGAACAGCCCCAGCATTTT

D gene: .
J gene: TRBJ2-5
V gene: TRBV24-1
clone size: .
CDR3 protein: CATSFRTEETQYF
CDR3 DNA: TGTGCCACCAGTTTTCGGACGGAGGAGACCCAGTACTTC

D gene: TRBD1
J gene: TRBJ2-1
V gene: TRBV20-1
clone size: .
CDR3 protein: CSARVGTGTYNEQFF
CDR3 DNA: TGCAGTGCTAGAGTTGGGACAGGGACCTACAATGAGCAGTTCTTC

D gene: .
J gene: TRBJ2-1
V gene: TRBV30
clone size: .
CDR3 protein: CAWSRSGDEQFF
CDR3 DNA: TGTGCCTGGAGTCGCAGCGGCGATGAGCAGTTCTTC

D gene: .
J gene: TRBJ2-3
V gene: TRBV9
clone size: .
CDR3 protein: CASSVDQSVPDTQYF
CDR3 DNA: TGTGCCAGCAGCGTAGATCAGTCGGTCCCAGATACGCAGTATTTT

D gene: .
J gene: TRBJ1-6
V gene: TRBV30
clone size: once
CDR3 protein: CAWSVAGGSYNSPLHF
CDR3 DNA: TGTGCCTGGAGTGTAGCAGGCGGTTCCTATAATTCACCCCTCCACTTT

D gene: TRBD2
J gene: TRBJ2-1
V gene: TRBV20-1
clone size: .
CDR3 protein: CSARGPSGGVYEQFF
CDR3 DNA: TGCAGTGCTAGAGGCCCTAGCGGGGGGGTCTATGAGCAGTTCTTC

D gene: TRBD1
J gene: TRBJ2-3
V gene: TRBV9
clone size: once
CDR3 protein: CASSPSVPGGSTDTQYF
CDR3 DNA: TGTGCCAGCAGCCCCTCAGTCCCAGGGGGAAGCACAGATACGCAGTATTTT

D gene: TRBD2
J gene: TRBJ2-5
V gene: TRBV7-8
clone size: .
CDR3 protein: CASSARQAGGLGGETQYF
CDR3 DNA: TGTGCCAGCAGCGCCCGTCAAGCGGGGGGTCTTGGAGGGGAGACCCAGTACTTC

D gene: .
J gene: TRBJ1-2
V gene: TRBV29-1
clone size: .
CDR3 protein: CSVRTDNYGYTF
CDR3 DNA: TGCAGCGTGAGGACGGATAACTATGGCTACACCTTC

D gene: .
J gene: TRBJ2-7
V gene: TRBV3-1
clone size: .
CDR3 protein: CASSQEGISYEQYF
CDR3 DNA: TGTGCCAGCAGCCAAGAAGGGATATCCTACGAGCAGTACTTC

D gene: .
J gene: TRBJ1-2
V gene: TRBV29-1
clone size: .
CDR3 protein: CSVDERGNYGYTF
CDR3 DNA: TGCAGCGTTGACGAGCGGGGTAACTATGGCTACACCTTC

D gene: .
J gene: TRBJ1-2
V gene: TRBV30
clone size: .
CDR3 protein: CAWSPSGVGGYTF
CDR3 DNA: TGTGCCTGGAGTCCCTCAGGGGTAGGTGGCTACACCTTC

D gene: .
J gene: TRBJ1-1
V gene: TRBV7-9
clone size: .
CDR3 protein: CATGNTEAFF
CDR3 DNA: TGTGCCACGGGGAACACTGAAGCTTTCTTT

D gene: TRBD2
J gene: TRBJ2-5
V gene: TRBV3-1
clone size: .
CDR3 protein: CASSQDEYTSGAQETQYF
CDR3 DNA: TGTGCCAGCAGCCAAGATGAGTATACTAGCGGGGCGCAAGAGACCCAGTACTTC

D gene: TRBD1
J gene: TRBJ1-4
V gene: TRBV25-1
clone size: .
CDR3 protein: CASSDWTGKGKLFF
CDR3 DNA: TGTGCCAGCAGTGATTGGACAGGGAAGGGGAAACTGTTTTTT

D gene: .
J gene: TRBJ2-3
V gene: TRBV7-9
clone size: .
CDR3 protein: CASSIFPGRTDTQYF
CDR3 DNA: TGTGCCAGCAGCATATTTCCGGGCCGCACAGATACGCAGTATTTT

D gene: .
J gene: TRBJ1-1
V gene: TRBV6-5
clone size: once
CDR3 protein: CASSYSMGGSWTEAFF
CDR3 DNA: TGTGCCAGCAGTTACTCTATGGGGGGCTCGTGGACTGAAGCTTTCTTT

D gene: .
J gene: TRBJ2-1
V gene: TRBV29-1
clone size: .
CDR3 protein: CSVDTGPYNEQFF
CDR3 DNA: TGCAGCGTGGATACAGGGCCCTACAATGAGCAGTTCTTC

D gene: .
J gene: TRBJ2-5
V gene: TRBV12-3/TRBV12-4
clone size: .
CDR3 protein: CASSFSETQYF
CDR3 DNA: TGTGCCAGCAGTTTCTCGGAGACCCAGTACTTC

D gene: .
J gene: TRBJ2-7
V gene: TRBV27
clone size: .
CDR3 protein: CASSSRVAPTHTYEQYF
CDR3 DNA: TGTGCCAGCAGTTCCCGGGTGGCCCCGACGCATACCTACGAGCAGTACTTC

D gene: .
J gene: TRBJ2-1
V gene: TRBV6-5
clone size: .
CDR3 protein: CASSYPLGDRLSNEQFF
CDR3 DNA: TGTGCCAGCAGTTATCCCCTTGGGGACCGTCTCTCCAATGAGCAGTTCTTC

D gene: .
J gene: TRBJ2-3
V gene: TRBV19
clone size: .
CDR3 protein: CASNRGLTAGTDTQYF
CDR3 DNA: TGTGCCAGTAACCGAGGGTTGACCGCAGGGACAGATACGCAGTATTTT

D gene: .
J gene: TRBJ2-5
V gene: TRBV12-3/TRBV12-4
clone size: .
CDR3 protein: CASTPGSQETQYF
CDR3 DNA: TGTGCCAGCACCCCTGGGTCTCAAGAGACCCAGTACTTC

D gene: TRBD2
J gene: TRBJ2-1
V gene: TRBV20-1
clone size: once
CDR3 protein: CSARAGGDDEQFF
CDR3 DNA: TGCAGTGCTAGGGCTGGGGGGGACGATGAGCAGTTCTTC

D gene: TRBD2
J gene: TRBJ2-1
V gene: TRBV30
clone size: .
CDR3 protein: CAWSVPAGAEEQFF
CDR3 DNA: TGTGCCTGGAGTGTACCAGCGGGGGCCGAGGAGCAGTTCTTC

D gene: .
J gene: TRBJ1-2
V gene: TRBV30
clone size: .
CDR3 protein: CAWSPGIDYGYTF
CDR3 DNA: TGTGCCTGGAGTCCGGGTATTGACTATGGCTACACCTTC

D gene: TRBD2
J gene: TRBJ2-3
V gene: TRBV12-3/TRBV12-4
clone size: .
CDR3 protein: CASSFLAGVTDTQYF
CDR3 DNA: TGTGCCAGCAGTTTTCTAGCGGGGGTGACAGATACGCAGTATTTT

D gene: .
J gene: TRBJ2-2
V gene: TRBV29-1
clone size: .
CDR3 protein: CSVGQNTGELFF
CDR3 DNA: TGCAGCGTTGGACAGAACACCGGGGAGCTGTTTTTT

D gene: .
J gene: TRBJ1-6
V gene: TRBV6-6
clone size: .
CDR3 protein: CASSYSPGDSPLHF
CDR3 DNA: TGTGCCAGCAGTTACTCCCCGGGAGATTCACCCCTCCACTTT

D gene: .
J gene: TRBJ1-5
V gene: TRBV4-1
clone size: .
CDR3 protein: CASSQEGGGQPQHF
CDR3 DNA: TGCGCCAGCAGCCAAGAGGGGGGAGGGCAGCCCCAGCATTTT

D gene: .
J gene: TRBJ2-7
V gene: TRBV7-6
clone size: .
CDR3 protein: CASSLVYRTHSYEQYF
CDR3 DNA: TGTGCCAGCAGCTTAGTTTACCGGACTCACTCCTACGAGCAGTACTTC

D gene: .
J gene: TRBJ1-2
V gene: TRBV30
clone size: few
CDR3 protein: CAWASGSYGYTF
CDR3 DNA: TGTGCCTGGGCCTCAGGGTCCTATGGCTACACCTTC

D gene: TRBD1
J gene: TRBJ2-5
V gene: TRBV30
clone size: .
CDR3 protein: CAFTRDSQETQYF
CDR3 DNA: TGTGCCTTTACGAGGGACAGCCAAGAGACCCAGTACTTC